The T cell receptor beta chain under discussion was sequenced for a study of blood T cell repertoires in COVID-19. Overall study context: T cells, B-cell-depleted T cells, or PBMCs provided the cDNA or gDNA that served as material.

Original processing notes: The assay estimated nucleated cells by amplifying reference gene primers. Sequencing was performed with immunoSEQ multiplex PCR; in TCRdb, only in-frame clones are kept and a portion is missing. V, J and clone size were drawn from that table, and D and trimming were deduced from the DNA. Of about 260,000 clones listed, 70% to 90% are singletons. Germline CDR1 is ENHRY and CDR2 is SYGVKD. The CDR3 consists of 12 residues. Trimming removed 0 bases from V and 10 bases from J, with 8 bases in between. The sequenced sample was peripheral blood. J is TRBJ2-3 and V is TRBV10-3; tentative D call: TRBD2 (6 bases). This TCR was recovered from a woman between 35 and 50 years old with acute or convalescent COVID-19. The CDR3 nucleotides read TGTGCCATCAGTGAGTCGGAGGGGTCGCAGTATTTT. Amino acid sequence: CAISESEGSQYF.